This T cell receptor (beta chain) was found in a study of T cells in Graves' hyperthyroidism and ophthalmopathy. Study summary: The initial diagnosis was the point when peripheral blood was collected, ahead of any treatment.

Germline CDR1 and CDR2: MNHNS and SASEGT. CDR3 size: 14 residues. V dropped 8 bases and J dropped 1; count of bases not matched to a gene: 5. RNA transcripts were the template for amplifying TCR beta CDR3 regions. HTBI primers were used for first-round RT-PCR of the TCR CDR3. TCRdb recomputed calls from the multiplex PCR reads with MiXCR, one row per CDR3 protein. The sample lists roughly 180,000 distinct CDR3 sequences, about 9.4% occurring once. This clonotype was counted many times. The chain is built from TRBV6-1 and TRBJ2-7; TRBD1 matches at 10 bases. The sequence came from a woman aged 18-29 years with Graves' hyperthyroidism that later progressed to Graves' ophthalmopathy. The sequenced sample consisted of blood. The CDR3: CASRGTGVSYEQYF. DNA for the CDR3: TGTGCCAGCCGGGGGACAGGGGTGTCCTACGAGCAGTACTTC.